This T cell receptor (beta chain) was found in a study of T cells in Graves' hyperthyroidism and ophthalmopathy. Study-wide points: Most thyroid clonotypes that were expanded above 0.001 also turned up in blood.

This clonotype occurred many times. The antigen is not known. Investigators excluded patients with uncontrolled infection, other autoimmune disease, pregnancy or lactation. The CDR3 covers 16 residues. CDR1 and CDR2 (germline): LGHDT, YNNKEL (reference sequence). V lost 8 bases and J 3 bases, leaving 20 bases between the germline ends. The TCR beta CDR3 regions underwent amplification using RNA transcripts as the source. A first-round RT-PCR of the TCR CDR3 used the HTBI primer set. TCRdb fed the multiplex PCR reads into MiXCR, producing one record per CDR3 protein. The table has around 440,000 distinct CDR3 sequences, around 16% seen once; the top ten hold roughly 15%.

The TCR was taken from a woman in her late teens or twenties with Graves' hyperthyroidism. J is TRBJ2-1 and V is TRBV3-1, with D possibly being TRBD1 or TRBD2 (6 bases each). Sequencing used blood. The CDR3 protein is CASSDPGAVFYNEQFF. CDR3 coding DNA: TGTGCCAGCTCTGATCCGGGGGCGGTTTTCTACAATGAGCAGTTCTTC.